A selection of T cell receptor beta chains follows, all from one sample in a study of OX40 agonist ivuxolimab in advanced cancers. Profiled with immunoSEQ multiplex PCR; TCRdb holds only in-frame clones, not every one. The sample consists of more than 9,500 clones, roughly 71% of them appearing once. Sequenced here: CD4+ or CD8+ T cells sorted from blood, sampled in a trial of the OX40 agonist ivuxolimab. The source is an adult with an advanced solid tumor such as melanoma, head and neck, liver or kidney cancer. Each CDR3 is given with its conserved first and last residue. A D gene is named only where the DNA matches it firmly. Some rows have no size entry. The others give once, few or many, or a class for an expanded clone.

DNA: TGTGCCAGCAGCTTAGGGGCCAATGAGCAGTTCTTC
CDR3: CASSLGANEQFF
D: .
V: TRBV7-9
size: few
J: TRBJ2-1

DNA: TGTGCCAGCAGTCACCTATCCAGGGAAACCTTAGCCAAAAACATTCAGTACTTC
CDR3: CASSHLSRETLAKNIQYF
D: .
V: TRBV25-1
size: .
J: TRBJ2-4

DNA: TGTGCCAGCAGGGGGGACAGGGACTCCGGGGAGCTGTTTTTT
CDR3: CASRGDRDSGELFF
D: TRBD1
V: TRBV27
size: .
J: TRBJ2-2

DNA: TGTGCCAGCAGTCCCAGAGTCTATGGCTACACCTTC
CDR3: CASSPRVYGYTF
D: .
V: TRBV2
size: medium-sized
J: TRBJ1-2

DNA: TGTGCCAGCAGCCTGTCCGGGACTAGCGCCTACGAGCAGTACTTC
CDR3: CASSLSGTSAYEQYF
D: TRBD2
V: TRBV5-4
size: .
J: TRBJ2-7

DNA: TGTGCCAGCAGTTACGGAGAGGGTACGGATACGCAGTATTTT
CDR3: CASSYGEGTDTQYF
D: .
V: TRBV6-5
size: .
J: TRBJ2-3

DNA: TGTGCCAGCAGCTTGTTGGGCGGAGGCAATCAGCCCCAGCATTTT
CDR3: CASSLLGGGNQPQHF
D: .
V: TRBV7-8
size: .
J: TRBJ1-5

DNA: TGTGCCAGCAGCGAGGGGGGGACCCCGCGGGGGACCCAGTACTTC
CDR3: CASSEGGTPRGTQYF
D: .
V: TRBV9
size: few
J: TRBJ2-5

DNA: TGTGCCAGCTCACCACCTTGGACAGGGAATGGCTACACCTTC
CDR3: CASSPPWTGNGYTF
D: TRBD1
V: TRBV18
size: few
J: TRBJ1-2

DNA: TGTGCCACCAAACCCGGGAGCTCCTACAATGAGCAGTTCTTC
CDR3: CATKPGSSYNEQFF
D: .
V: TRBV5-6
size: .
J: TRBJ2-1

DNA: TGTGCCAGCAGCTGGGGAGCGAGCGGACAAGAGACCCAGTACTTC
CDR3: CASSWGASGQETQYF
D: .
V: TRBV7-2
size: .
J: TRBJ2-5

DNA: TGTGCCAGCAGCTTAGTAGTAGGGGGGGGGGACAATGAGCAGTTCTTC
CDR3: CASSLVVGGGDNEQFF
D: .
V: TRBV7-3
size: few
J: TRBJ2-1

DNA: TGTGCCAGCAGCGTAGAGACCGGGACAGGGGGAGAGCAGTACTTC
CDR3: CASSVETGTGGEQYF
D: TRBD1
V: TRBV9
size: .
J: TRBJ2-7

DNA: TGTGCCAGAAGCACCGAGCGGGGGTTCTCTGGAAACACCATATATTTT
CDR3: CARSTERGFSGNTIYF
D: .
V: TRBV5-3
size: few
J: TRBJ1-3

DNA: TGTGCCAGCAGCTTGGCGGAAAATACCTACAATGAGCAGTTCTTC
CDR3: CASSLAENTYNEQFF
D: .
V: TRBV5-4
size: .
J: TRBJ2-1

DNA: TGTGCCAGCAGCTTAGAATGGGGTTCGCGAGACACCATATATTTT
CDR3: CASSLEWGSRDTIYF
D: .
V: TRBV7-8
size: .
J: TRBJ1-3

DNA: TGTGCCAGCAACGAGGCGGGGGGCGGAGAGACCCAGTACTTC
CDR3: CASNEAGGGETQYF
D: TRBD2
V: TRBV28
size: .
J: TRBJ2-5

DNA: TGCGCCAGCAGTGAGCCCGGACTAGCGGGGGGGCGATTCCACGAGCAGTACTTC
CDR3: CASSEPGLAGGRFHEQYF
D: TRBD2
V: TRBV10-2
size: .
J: TRBJ2-7

DNA: TGTGCCAGTATCGGGGGGGCGCCTGAAGCTTTCTTT
CDR3: CASIGGAPEAFF
D: .
V: TRBV11-1
size: .
J: TRBJ1-1

DNA: TGTGCTTCAAGCAGGGGGGCTGAAGCTTTCTTT
CDR3: CASSRGAEAFF
D: TRBD1
V: TRBV9
size: .
J: TRBJ1-1

DNA: TGTGCCAGCAGCCCGGGAGGGGGGAACTTCTGGGAGCAGTACTTC
CDR3: CASSPGGGNFWEQYF
D: TRBD2
V: TRBV5-6
size: few
J: TRBJ2-7

DNA: TGTGCCAGCAGCTTAGCGGGCGGAGATGAAGCTTTCTTT
CDR3: CASSLAGGDEAFF
D: .
V: TRBV7-9
size: few
J: TRBJ1-1

DNA: TGTGCCAGCAGTTTGCGACTCTCAGGGGTCGGACACAATGAGCAGTTCTTC
CDR3: CASSLRLSGVGHNEQFF
D: .
V: TRBV27
size: .
J: TRBJ2-1

DNA: TGTGCCAGCAGTCCCTGGGAGGATCACCCCTACGAGCAGTACTTC
CDR3: CASSPWEDHPYEQYF
D: .
V: TRBV9
size: .
J: TRBJ2-7

DNA: TGCGCCAGCAGCCCCTGGACTAGCGGGGTAGAGACCCAGTACTTC
CDR3: CASSPWTSGVETQYF
D: TRBD2
V: TRBV5-1
size: .
J: TRBJ2-5

DNA: TGTGCCAGCAGCCGGACTAGCACCAATGAGCAGTTCTTC
CDR3: CASSRTSTNEQFF
D: TRBD2
V: TRBV14
size: .
J: TRBJ2-1

DNA: TGTGCCACCAGCATCACTACAGGTAGCAATCAGCCCCAGCATTTT
CDR3: CATSITTGSNQPQHF
D: .
V: TRBV15
size: few
J: TRBJ1-5